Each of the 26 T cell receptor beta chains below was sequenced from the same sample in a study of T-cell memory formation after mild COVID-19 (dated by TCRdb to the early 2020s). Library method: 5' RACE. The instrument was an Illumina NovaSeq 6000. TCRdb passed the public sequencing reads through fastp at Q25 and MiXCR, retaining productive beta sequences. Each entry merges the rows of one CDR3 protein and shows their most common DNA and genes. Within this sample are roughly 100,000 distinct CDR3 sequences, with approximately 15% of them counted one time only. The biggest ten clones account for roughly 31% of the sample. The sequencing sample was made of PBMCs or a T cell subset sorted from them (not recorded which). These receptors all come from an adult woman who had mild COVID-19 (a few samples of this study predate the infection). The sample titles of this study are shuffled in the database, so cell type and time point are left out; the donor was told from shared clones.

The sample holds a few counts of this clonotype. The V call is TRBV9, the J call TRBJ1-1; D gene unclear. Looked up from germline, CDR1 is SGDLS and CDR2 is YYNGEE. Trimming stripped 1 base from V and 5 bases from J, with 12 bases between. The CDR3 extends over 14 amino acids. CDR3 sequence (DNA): TGTGCCAGCAGCGTAATAACGGTCGTGACTGAAGCTTTCTTT. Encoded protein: CASSVITVVTEAFF.

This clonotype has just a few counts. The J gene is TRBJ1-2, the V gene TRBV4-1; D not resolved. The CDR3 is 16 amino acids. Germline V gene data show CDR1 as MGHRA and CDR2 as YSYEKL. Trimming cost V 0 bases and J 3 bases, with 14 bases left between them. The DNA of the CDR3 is TGCGCCAGCAGCCAAGAGTCCCCCGGGCGGTACTATGGCTACACCTTC. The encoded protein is CASSQESPGRYYGYTF.

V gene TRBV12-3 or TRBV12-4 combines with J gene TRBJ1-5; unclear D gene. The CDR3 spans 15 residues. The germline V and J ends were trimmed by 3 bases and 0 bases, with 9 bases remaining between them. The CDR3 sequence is CASSLTKNSNQPQHF. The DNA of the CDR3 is TGTGCCAGCAGTTTGACCAAGAATAGCAATCAGCCCCAGCATTTT.

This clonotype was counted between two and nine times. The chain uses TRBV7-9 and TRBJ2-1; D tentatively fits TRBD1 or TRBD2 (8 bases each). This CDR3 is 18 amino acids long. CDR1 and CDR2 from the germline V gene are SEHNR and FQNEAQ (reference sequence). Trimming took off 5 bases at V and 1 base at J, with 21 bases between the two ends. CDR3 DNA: TGTGCCAGCAGCCCAGGGGGCCCTAGCGGGTTTTCCTACAATGAGCAGTTCTTC. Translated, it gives CASSPGGPSGFSYNEQFF.

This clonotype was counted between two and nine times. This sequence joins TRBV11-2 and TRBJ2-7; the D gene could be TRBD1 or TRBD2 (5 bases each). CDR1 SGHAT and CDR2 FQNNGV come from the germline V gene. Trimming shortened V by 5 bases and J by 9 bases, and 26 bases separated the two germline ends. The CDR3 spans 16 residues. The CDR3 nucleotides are TGTGCCAGCAGCAAAGCCCGGGGCCCCCTCGGCGAGACGCAGTACTTC. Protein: CASSKARGPLGETQYF.

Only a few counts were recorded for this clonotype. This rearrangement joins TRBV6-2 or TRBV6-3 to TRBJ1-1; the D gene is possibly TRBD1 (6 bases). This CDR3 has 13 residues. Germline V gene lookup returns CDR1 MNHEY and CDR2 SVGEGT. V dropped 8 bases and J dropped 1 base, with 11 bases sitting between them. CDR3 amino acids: CASARTANTEAFF. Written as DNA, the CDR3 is TGTGCCAGCGCTCGGACAGCGAACACTGAAGCTTTCTTT.

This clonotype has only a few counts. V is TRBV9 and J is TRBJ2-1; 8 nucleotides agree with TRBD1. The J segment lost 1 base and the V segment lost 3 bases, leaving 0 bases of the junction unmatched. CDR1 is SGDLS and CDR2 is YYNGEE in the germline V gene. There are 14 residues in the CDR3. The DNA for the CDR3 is TGTGCCAGCAGCGGACAGGGGTCCTACAATGAGCAGTTCTTC. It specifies CASSGQGSYNEQFF.

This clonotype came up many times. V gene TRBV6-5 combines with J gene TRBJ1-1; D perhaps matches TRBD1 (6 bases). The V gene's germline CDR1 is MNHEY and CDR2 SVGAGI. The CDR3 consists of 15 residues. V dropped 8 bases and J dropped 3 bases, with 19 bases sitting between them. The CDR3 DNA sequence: TGTGCCAGCCTCCCAGGGACACCAGAATACACTGAAGCTTTCTTT. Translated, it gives CASLPGTPEYTEAFF.

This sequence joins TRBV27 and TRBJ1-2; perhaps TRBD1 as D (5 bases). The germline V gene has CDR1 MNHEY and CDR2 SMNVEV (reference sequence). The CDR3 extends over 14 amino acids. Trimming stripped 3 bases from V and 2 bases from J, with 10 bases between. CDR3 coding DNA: TGTGCCAGCAGTTTCGTAGGGGCGAACTATGGCTACACCTTC. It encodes CASSFVGANYGYTF.

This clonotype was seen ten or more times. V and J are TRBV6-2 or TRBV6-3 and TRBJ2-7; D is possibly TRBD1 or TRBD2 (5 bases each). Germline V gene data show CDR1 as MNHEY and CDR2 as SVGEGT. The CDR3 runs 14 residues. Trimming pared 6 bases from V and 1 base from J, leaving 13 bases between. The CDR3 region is CASSLRDGSYEQYF. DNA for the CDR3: TGTGCCAGCAGCCTCCGGGACGGGTCCTACGAGCAGTACTTC.

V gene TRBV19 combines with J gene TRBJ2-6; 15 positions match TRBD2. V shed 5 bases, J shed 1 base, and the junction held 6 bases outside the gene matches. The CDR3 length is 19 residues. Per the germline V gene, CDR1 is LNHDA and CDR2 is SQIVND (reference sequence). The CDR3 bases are TGTGCCAGTAGTTGGACTAGCGGGAGGGCCTTGTCTGGGGCCAACGTCCTGACTTTC. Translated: CASSWTSGRALSGANVLTF.

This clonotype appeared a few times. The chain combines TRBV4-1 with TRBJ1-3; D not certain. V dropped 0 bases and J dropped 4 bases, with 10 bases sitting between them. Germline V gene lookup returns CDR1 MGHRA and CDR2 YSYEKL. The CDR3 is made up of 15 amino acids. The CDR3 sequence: CASSQEWYAGNTIYF. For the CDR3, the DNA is TGCGCCAGCAGCCAAGAGTGGTATGCGGGAAACACCATATATTTT.

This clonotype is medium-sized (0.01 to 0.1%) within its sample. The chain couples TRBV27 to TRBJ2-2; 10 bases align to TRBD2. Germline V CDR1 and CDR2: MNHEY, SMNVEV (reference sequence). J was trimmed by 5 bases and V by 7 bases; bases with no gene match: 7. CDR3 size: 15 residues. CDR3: CASKMTSGLTGELFF. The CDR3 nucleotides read TGTGCCAGCAAAATGACTAGCGGGTTAACCGGGGAGCTGTTTTTT.

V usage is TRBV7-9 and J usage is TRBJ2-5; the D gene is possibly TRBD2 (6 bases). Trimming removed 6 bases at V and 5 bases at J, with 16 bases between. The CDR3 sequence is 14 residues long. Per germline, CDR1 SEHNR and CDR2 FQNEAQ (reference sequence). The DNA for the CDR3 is TGTGCCAGCAGTCTAGTCACGGGGGAGGAGACCCAGTACTTC. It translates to CASSLVTGEETQYF.

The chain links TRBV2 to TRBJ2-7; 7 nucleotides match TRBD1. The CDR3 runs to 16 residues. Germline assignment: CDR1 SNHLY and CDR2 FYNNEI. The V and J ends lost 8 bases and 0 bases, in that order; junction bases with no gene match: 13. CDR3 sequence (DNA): TGTGCCAGCGGGCTGACCGGGACAGCGATCTCCTACGAGCAGTACTTC. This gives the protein CASGLTGTAISYEQYF. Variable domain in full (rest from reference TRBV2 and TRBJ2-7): EPEVTQTPSHQVTQMGQEVILRCVPISNHLYFYWYRQILGQKVEFLVSFYNNEISEKSEIFDDQFSVERPDGSNFTLKIRSTKLEDSAMYFCASGLTGTAISYEQYFGPGTRLTVT.

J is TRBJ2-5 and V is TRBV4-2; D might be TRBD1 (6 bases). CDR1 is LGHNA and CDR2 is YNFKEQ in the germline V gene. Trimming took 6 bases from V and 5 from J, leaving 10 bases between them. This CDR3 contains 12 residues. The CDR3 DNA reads TGTGCCAGCAGTGACAGGAGGGAGACCCAGTACTTC. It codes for CASSDRRETQYF.

The CDR3 loop reads CASSFMSNTEAFF. The CDR3, as DNA: TGTGCCAGCAGTTTTATGTCGAACACTGAAGCTTTCTTT. The rearrangement uses TRBV7-3 and TRBJ1-1, with D unresolved. The CDR3 sequence is 13 residues long. Germline CDR1 SGHTA, CDR2 FQGTGA. V dropped 6 bases and J dropped 1 base, with 9 bases sitting between them.

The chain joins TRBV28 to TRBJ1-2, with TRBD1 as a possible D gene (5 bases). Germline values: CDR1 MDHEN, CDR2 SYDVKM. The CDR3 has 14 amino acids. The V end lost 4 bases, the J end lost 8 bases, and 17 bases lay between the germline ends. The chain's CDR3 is CASSSPGLDLGYTF. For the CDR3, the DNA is TGTGCCAGCAGTTCCCCGGGGCTTGACCTGGGCTACACCTTC.

For the CDR3, the DNA is TGTGCCAGTAGTAACAGGACTAGCGGCCTCAATGAGCAGTTCTTC. This encodes CASSNRTSGLNEQFF. The chain links TRBV19 to TRBJ2-1, with 10 bases aligning to TRBD2. Germline assignment: CDR1 LNHDA and CDR2 SQIVND (reference sequence). J lost 6 bases, V lost 4 bases, and 6 bases had no gene match. This CDR3 is 15 amino acids long.

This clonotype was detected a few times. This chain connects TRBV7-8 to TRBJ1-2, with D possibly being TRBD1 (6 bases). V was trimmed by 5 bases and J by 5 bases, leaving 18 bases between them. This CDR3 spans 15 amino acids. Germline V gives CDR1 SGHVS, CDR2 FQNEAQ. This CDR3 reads CASSLTVGAGYGYTF. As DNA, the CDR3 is TGTGCCAGCAGCCTGACAGTGGGGGCCGGGTATGGCTACACCTTC.

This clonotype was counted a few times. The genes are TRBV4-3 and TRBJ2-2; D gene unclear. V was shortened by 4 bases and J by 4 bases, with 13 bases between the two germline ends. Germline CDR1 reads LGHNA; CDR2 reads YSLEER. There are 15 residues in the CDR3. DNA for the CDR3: TGCGCCAGCAGCCCCCGGCCAACGGGCACCGGGGAGCTGTTTTTT. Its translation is CASSPRPTGTGELFF.

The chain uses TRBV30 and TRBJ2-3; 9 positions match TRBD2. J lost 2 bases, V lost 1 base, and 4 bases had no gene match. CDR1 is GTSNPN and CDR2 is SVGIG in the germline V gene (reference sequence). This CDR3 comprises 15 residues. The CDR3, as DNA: TGTGCCTGGAGTGGAAGCGGGAGGCCCACAGATACGCAGTATTTT. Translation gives CAWSGSGRPTDTQYF.

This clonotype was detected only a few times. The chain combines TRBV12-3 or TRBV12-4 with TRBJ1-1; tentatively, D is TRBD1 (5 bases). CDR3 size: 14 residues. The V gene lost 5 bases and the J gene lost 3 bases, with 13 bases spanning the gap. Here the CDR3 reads CASSPTAVYTEAFF. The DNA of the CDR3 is TGTGCCAGCAGTCCGACAGCAGTATACACTGAAGCTTTCTTT.

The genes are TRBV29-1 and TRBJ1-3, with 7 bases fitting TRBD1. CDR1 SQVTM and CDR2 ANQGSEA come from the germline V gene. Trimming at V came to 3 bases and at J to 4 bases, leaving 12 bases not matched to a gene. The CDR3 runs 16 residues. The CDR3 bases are TGCAGCGTTGATACGGGGACAGAATATCTGGGAAACACCATATATTTT. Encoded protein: CSVDTGTEYLGNTIYF.

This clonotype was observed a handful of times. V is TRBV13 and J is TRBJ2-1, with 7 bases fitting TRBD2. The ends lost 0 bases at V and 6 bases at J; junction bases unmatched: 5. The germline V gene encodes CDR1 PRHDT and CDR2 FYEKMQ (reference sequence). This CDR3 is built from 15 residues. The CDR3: CASSLGLAVVNEQFF. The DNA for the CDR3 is TGTGCCAGCAGCTTAGGCCTAGCGGTTGTCAATGAGCAGTTCTTC.

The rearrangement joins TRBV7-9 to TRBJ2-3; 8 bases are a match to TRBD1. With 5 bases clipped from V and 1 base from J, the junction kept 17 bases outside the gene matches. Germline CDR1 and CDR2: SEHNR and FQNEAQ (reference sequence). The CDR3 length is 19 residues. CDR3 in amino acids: CASSHLDLAGGEGTDTQYF. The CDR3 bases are TGTGCCAGCAGCCATTTAGACCTGGCAGGGGGCGAGGGCACAGATACGCAGTATTTT.